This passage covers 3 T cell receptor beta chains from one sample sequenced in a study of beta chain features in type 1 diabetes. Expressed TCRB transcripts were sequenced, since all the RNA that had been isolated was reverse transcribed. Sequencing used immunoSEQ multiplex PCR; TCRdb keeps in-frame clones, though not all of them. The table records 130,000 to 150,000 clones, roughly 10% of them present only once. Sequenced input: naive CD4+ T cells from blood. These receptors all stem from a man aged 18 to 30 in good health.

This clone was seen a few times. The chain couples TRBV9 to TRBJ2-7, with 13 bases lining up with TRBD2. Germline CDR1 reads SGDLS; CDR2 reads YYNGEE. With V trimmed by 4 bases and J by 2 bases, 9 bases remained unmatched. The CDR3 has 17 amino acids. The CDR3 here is CASSRTRTSGGAYEQYF. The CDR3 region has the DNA TGTGCCAGCAGCCGAACGCGGACTAGCGGGGGAGCCTACGAGCAGTACTTC.

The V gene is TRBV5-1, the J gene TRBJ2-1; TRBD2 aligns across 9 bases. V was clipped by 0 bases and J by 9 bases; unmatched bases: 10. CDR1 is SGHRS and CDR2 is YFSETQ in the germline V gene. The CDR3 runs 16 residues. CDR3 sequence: CASSLGGSGGPLEQFF. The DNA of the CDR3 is TGCGCCAGCAGCTTGGGGGGTAGCGGGGGACCTCTTGAGCAGTTCTTC.

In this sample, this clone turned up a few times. Written as DNA, the CDR3 is TGTGCCAGCAGCTTCGGGACAAGGGGTCCCCGTCCCTTAAACTATGGCTACACCTTC. Translating gives CASSFGTRGPRPLNYGYTF. The chain is built from TRBV5-7 and TRBJ1-2; TRBD1 might be the D (6 bases). TRBV5-7 qualifies as an ORF whose function is uncertain. The ends were cut back, 2 bases at V and 2 bases at J, with 25 bases in the middle. The CDR3 runs to 19 residues.